This T cell receptor (beta chain) was retrieved from a study of cytomegalovirus exposure and HLA in healthy donors. Use of 60 Vbeta and 13 Jbeta primers characterized the PCR. Some clones are missing from TCRdb's copy, which holds only in-frame ones; the method was immunoSEQ multiplex PCR. Of 110,000 to 150,000 clones in the sample, approximately 80% are singletons; the top ten hold about 4%. Details on this clone: Antigen unknown.

Study-level points and caveats: The likely origin of a cluster of highly shared sequence variants was a sequencing artifact. No immune exposure information besides CMV serostatus was available. A classifier reportedly called cytomegalovirus status with high sensitivity and specificity.

The sequence was obtained from a male donor in good health and CMV-seronegative. The specimen sequenced was PBMCs.

CDR3 protein: CASSPRSYNEQFF. CDR3 nucleotide sequence: TGTGCCAGCAGTCCCCGCTCCTACAATGAGCAGTTCTTC. The J gene is TRBJ2-1, the V gene TRBV27, with D unclear. Germline V gene lookup returns CDR1 MNHEY and CDR2 SMNVEV (reference sequence). The length of the CDR3 is 13 residues. Trimming removed 5 bases from V and 0 bases from J, with 5 bases in between.